The rows below give T cell receptor beta chains drawn from one sample of a study of Graves' ophthalmopathy and Graves' hyperthyroidism. TCRdb used MiXCR to reprocess the multiplex PCR reads, holding one entry per CDR3 protein. The sample carries 450,000 or so distinct CDR3 sequences, roughly 14% recorded once. The sample was blood. These receptors were collected from a woman aged 25 to 39 with Graves' ophthalmopathy. Each CDR3 is given with its conserved first and last residue. The order of the fields is V gene, D gene, clone size, J gene, CDR3 DNA, CDR3 protein. The D gene is left open where the match is weak. Size tells how often a clone was seen (once, few, many) or the class of an expanded clone, and some rows leave it out.

TRBV7-2	NA	many	TRBJ2-5	TGTGCCAGCAGCTTACCGCGGGGGCTCCAAGAGACCCAGTACTTC	CASSLPRGLQETQYF
TRBV5-1	NA	many	TRBJ1-1	TGCGCCAGCAGCCCACCGTCCGGGACTGAAGCTTTCTTT	CASSPPSGTEAFF
TRBV27	TRBD2	NA	TRBJ2-2	TGTGCCAGCAGTTTCCCGGGACTAGCTACCGGGGAGCTGTTTTTT	CASSFPGLATGELFF
TRBV5-4	NA	many	TRBJ1-1	TGTGCCAGCAGCTTAGAACAGGGAGACACTGAAGCTTTCTTT	CASSLEQGDTEAFF
TRBV12-3/TRBV12-4	NA	many	TRBJ2-5	TGTGCCAGCAGTTTAGGGGTCGGGGCTAAGCGGGAGACCCAGTACTTC	CASSLGVGAKRETQYF
TRBV19	NA	many	TRBJ2-2	TGTGCCAGTAGTGAGCGAGGGAGAAGCGGGGAGCTGTTTTTT	CASSERGRSGELFF
TRBV7-6	NA	NA	TRBJ1-3	TGTGCCAGCAGCTTAGATTGGGAACTCTCTGGAAACACCATATATTTT	CASSLDWELSGNTIYF
TRBV9	NA	many	TRBJ1-1	TGTGCCAGCAGCGTAGGCGACGGCACTGAAGCTTTCTTT	CASSVGDGTEAFF
TRBV6-1	NA	many	TRBJ1-3	TGTGCCAGCAGTGTCACAGGGTTTGGCTCTGGAAACACCATATATTTT	CASSVTGFGSGNTIYF
TRBV20-1	NA	many	TRBJ2-5	TGCAGTGCTAGTTTGGCCCAAGAGACCCAGTACTTC	CSASLAQETQYF
TRBV6-5	NA	many	TRBJ2-5	TGTGCCAGCAGTTACGGGGTGGAGGGGTACCAAGAGACCCAGTACTTC	CASSYGVEGYQETQYF
TRBV12-3/TRBV12-4	NA	many	TRBJ2-7	TGTGCCAGCAGATTCGGGACCAGCTCCTACGAGCAGTACTTC	CASRFGTSSYEQYF
TRBV2	NA	many	TRBJ1-2	TGTGCCAGCAGTGGGGTCGAGAATAACTATGGCTACACCTTC	CASSGVENNYGYTF
TRBV2	TRBD2	many	TRBJ2-5	TGTGCCAGCAGCGCCGGGACTAGCGGGCGGGGCCAAGAGACCCAGTACTTC	CASSAGTSGRGQETQYF
TRBV3-1	NA	many	TRBJ1-1	TGTGCCAGCAGCCTTCGACACTACACTGAAGCTTTCTTT	CASSLRHYTEAFF
TRBV15	NA	many	TRBJ1-1	TGTGCCACCAGCAGAGGACTAAGTACTATGAACACTGAAGCTTTCTTT	CATSRGLSTMNTEAFF
TRBV2	TRBD2	NA	TRBJ2-7	TGTGCCACCAAGCGGGGGGAAGAGTACGAGCAGTACTTC	CATKRGEEYEQYF
TRBV20-1	TRBD1	many	TRBJ1-6	TGCAGTGCTTGGACAGGCGATAATTCACCCCTCCACTTT	CSAWTGDNSPLHF
TRBV30	NA	few	TRBJ1-2	TGTGCCTGGAGTAAACGCCTTATAGGCTACACCTTC	CAWSKRLIGYTF
TRBV7-3	TRBD2	NA	TRBJ2-7	TGTGCCAGCAGACTAGCGGGCAGCGAGCAGTACTTC	CASRLAGSEQYF
TRBV6-5	TRBD1	NA	TRBJ2-7	TGTGCCAGCATTCTCTACCCGGGACAGAGCTCCTACGAGCAGTACTTC	CASILYPGQSSYEQYF
TRBV6-1	NA	many	TRBJ1-6	TGTGCCAGCAGTGAATCCAGTGTAAGTGGGTCACCCCTCCACTTT	CASSESSVSGSPLHF
TRBV12-3/TRBV12-4	NA	many	TRBJ2-2	TGTGCCAGCACCCGGAGAGGAGCGAACACCGGGGAGCTGTTTTTT	CASTRRGANTGELFF
TRBV28	NA	NA	TRBJ1-1	TGTGCCAGCAGACTAGATCCGGGTCCGAACACTGAAGCTTTCTTT	CASRLDPGPNTEAFF
TRBV30	NA	NA	TRBJ1-1	TGTGCCTGGAGTGTATTAAGGGCTACTTTCAGGGCTCCAAAAACGAACACTGAAGCTTTCTTT	CAWSVLRATFRAPKTNTEAFF
TRBV6-1	TRBD2	many	TRBJ2-5	TGTGCCAGCAGACTAGCGGTCCGAAGGGGGGAGACCCAGTACTTC	CASRLAVRRGETQYF